This TCR beta chain was profiled in a study of Graves' ophthalmopathy and Graves' hyperthyroidism. RNA transcripts provided the template for amplifying TCR beta CDR3 regions. HTBI primers were employed in first-round RT-PCR, then a second-round multiplex PCR followed. TCRdb redid the calling of the multiplex PCR reads with MiXCR, one entry per CDR3 protein. The sample lists 560,000 or so distinct CDR3 sequences, under 45% occurring once. With 5 bases clipped from V and 8 bases from J, the junction kept 4 bases outside the gene matches. Germline V gene data show CDR1 as MDHEN and CDR2 as SYDVKM. The CDR3 spans 14 residues.

This receptor was obtained from an adult man with Graves' hyperthyroidism. Source material: peripheral blood or thyroid tissue (not recorded which). The V and J genes are TRBV28 and TRBJ1-6; 9 bases are a match to TRBD1. CDR3 sequence reads: CASSTGGEYSPLHF. In DNA, the CDR3 is TGTGCCAGCAGTACAGGGGGCGAGTATTCACCCCTCCACTTT. The complete variable domain, with remaining parts taken from reference TRBV28 and TRBJ1-6, reads DVKVTQSSRYLVKRTGEKVFLECVQDMDHENMFWYRQDPGLGLRLIYFSYDVKMKEKGDIPEGYSVSREKKERFSLILESASTNQTSMYLCASSTGGEYSPLHFGNGTRLTVT.